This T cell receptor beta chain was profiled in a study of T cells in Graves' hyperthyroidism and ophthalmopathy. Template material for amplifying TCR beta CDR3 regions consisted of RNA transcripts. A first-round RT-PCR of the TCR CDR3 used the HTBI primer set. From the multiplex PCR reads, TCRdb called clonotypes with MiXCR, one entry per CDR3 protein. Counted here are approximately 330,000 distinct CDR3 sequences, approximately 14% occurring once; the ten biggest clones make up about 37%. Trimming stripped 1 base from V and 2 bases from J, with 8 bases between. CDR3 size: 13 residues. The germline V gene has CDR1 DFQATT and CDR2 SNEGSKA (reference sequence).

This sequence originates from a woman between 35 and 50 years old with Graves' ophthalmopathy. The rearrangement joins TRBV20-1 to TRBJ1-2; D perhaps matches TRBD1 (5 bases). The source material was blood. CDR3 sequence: CSARVAGNYGYTF. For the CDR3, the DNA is TGCAGTGCTAGAGTGGCAGGGAACTATGGCTACACCTTC.